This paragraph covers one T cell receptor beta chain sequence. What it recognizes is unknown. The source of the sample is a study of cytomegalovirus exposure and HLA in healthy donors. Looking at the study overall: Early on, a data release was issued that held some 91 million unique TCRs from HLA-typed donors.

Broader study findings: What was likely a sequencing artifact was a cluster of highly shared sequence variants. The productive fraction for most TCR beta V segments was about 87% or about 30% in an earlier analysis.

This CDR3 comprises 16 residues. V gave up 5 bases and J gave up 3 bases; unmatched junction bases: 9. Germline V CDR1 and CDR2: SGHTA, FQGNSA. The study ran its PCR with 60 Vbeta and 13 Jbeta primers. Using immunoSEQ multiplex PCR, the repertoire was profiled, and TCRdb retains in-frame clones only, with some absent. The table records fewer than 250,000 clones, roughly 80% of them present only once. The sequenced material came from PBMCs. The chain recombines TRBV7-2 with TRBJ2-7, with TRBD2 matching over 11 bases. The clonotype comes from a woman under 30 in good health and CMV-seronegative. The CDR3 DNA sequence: TGTGCCAGCAGCGCTATTAGCGGGAGGGCCCTCTACGAGCAGTACTTC. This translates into CASSAISGRALYEQYF.